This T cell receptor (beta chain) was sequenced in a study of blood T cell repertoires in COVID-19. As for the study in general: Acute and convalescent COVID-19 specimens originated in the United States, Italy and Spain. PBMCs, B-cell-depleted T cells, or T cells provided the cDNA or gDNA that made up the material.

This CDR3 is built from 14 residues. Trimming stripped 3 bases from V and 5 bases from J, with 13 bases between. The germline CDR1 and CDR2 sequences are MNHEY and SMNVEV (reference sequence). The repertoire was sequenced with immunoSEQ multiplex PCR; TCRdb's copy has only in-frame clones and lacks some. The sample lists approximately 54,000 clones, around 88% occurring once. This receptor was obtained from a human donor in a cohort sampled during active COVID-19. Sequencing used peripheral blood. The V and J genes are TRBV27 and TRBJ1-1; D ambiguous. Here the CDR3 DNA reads TGTGCCAGCAGTTTTTACAGTAAATCGACTGAAGCTTTCTTT. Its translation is CASSFYSKSTEAFF.